Sequencing of this TCR beta chain was carried out in a study of blood T cell repertoires in COVID-19. Study as a whole: The study drew acute and convalescent COVID-19 samples from the United States, Italy and Spain. T cells, B-cell-depleted T cells, or PBMCs supplied cDNA or gDNA.

In the authors' workflow: How many nucleated cells were present was estimated from reference gene primer amplification. Profiling relied on immunoSEQ multiplex PCR, and the TCRdb table lists in-frame clones only, not all of them. V and J calls and clone size come straight from that table; D and trimming were deduced from the DNA. The table lists 130,000 to 150,000 clones, 87% of them singletons, with 6% to 7% in the top ten. Germline V gives CDR1 SGHVS, CDR2 FNYEAQ. The V and J ends lost 7 bases and 6 bases, in that order; junction bases with no gene match: 7. CDR3 size: 14 residues. This receptor was taken from a man older than 75 with acute or convalescent COVID-19. The specimen sequenced was peripheral blood. V is TRBV7-6 and J is TRBJ2-2, with 8 positions matching TRBD1. CDR3 sequence: CASTLQQGAGELFF. CDR3 bases: TGTGCCAGCACCCTTCAACAGGGGGCCGGGGAGCTGTTTTTT.